The 2 T cell receptor beta chains presented below share a single source sample, sequenced in a study of cytomegalovirus exposure and HLA in healthy donors. The PCR contained 60 Vbeta and 13 Jbeta primers. Generated by immunoSEQ multiplex PCR, the TCRdb table keeps only in-frame clones and is missing some. Of about 160,000 clones detected, about 80% appear once; the ten largest clones hold approximately 1.6%. What was sequenced was PBMCs. The receptors originated from a girl aged 5-17 years in good health and CMV-seropositive.

J is TRBJ2-6 and V is TRBV28, with 10 bases matching TRBD1. CDR1 is MDHEN and CDR2 is SYDVKM in the germline V gene. After removal of 10 bases from V and 0 bases from J, the junction contained 21 bases not matched to a gene. The CDR3 sequence is 21 residues long. The CDR3 loop reads CANPNYRDRGEPRSGANVLTF. CDR3 DNA sequence: TGTGCCAACCCGAACTATCGGGACAGGGGAGAGCCCCGCTCTGGGGCCAACGTCCTGACTTTC.

This chain connects TRBV27 to TRBJ1-5; D is unclear. CDR1 and CDR2 from the germline V gene are MNHEY and SMNVEV (reference sequence). V lost 5 bases to trimming and J lost 0 bases, with 5 bases between them. There are 13 residues in the CDR3. The chain's CDR3 is CASSTYSNQPQHF. In DNA form, the CDR3 reads TGTGCCAGCAGTACCTATAGCAATCAGCCCCAGCATTTT.